One sample yielded the 30 T cell receptor beta chains listed below, sequenced in a study of blood T cell repertoires in COVID-19. Profiling relied on immunoSEQ multiplex PCR, and the TCRdb table lists in-frame clones only, not all of them. The sample has approximately 26,000 clones, approximately 77% seen once. The sequencing sample was made of peripheral blood. The receptors come from an elderly man with active or convalescent COVID-19.

This clone was recorded a few times. The CDR3 loop reads CASSGDGNTIYF. The DNA for the CDR3 is TGTGCCAGCAGTGGAGATGGAAACACCATATATTTT. The gene calls are TRBV11-3 and TRBJ1-3, with D uncertain. Trimming left V 6 bases short and J 3 bases short, with 6 bases between. The CDR3 contains 12 residues. Germline V CDR1 and CDR2: SGHNT, YENEEA.

The chain is built from TRBV6-5 and TRBJ1-2; 11 bases align to TRBD1. CDR1 is MNHEY, CDR2 SVGAGI, per germline. After removal of 6 bases from V and 8 bases from J, the junction contained 8 bases not matched to a gene. This CDR3 contains 14 residues. The CDR3 loop reads CASSRDWTGGGYTF. Written as DNA, the CDR3 is TGTGCCAGCAGCCGAGACTGGACAGGGGGCGGCTACACCTTC.

V gene TRBV4-2 combines with J gene TRBJ1-1; 7 positions agree with TRBD1. The V and J ends lost 3 bases and 4 bases, in that order; junction bases with no gene match: 5. Germline V gene data show CDR1 as LGHNA and CDR2 as YNFKEQ. The CDR3 is 14 amino acids. This chain's CDR3 is CASSQDRLGTEAFF. As DNA, the CDR3 is TGTGCCAGCAGCCAGGACAGGCTGGGCACTGAAGCTTTCTTT.

The rearrangement joins TRBV10-3 to TRBJ2-3, with D possibly matching TRBD1 (6 bases). V lost 6 bases and J lost 4, with 20 bases in between. The CDR3 extends over 16 amino acids. Looked up from germline, CDR1 is ENHRY and CDR2 is SYGVKD. The CDR3 here is CAISPGQGWESDTQYF. The CDR3 DNA is TGTGCCATCAGCCCGGGGCAGGGGTGGGAGTCAGATACGCAGTATTTT.

A remark on this clone: The junction departs from the called germline gene at one end, perhaps through a read error. V gene TRBV19 combines with J gene TRBJ1-1; possibly TRBD1 for D (5 bases). CDR3 length equals 15 residues. Germline V lookup: CDR1 LNHDA, CDR2 SQIVND (reference sequence). Here the CDR3 DNA reads TGTGCTAGTACCCCACAGGCGCAGATGAACACTGAAGCTTTCTTT. It is translated as CASTPQAQMNTEAFF.

The J gene is TRBJ1-2, the V gene TRBV4-2; TRBD1 matches 12 bases. The CDR3 covers 17 residues. CDR1 and CDR2 from the germline V gene are LGHNA and YNFKEQ. Unmatched junction bases numbered 10, after V lost 3 bases and J lost 5 bases. The CDR3 here is CASSHRDRGREEYGYTF. DNA for the CDR3: TGTGCCAGCAGCCACCGGGACAGGGGGCGAGAAGAATATGGCTACACCTTC.

CDR3 protein: CASSVALAGSETQYF. CDR3 sequence (DNA): TGTGCCAGCAGCGTAGCGCTAGCGGGATCGGAGACCCAGTACTTC. The rearrangement links TRBV9 to TRBJ2-5, with 9 bases aligning to TRBD2. The germline CDR1 and CDR2 sequences are SGDLS and YYNGEE. This CDR3 comprises 15 residues. The J segment lost 5 bases and the V segment lost 0 bases, leaving 5 bases of the junction unmatched.

V gene TRBV5-1 combines with J gene TRBJ2-1; unclear D gene. There are 15 residues in the CDR3. Per the germline V gene, CDR1 is SGHRS and CDR2 is YFSETQ. V lost 2 bases and J lost 1, with 10 bases in between. The CDR3 coding sequence is TGCGCCAGCAGCTTTTTAGCCAGATCCTACAATGAGCAGTTCTTC. Translation gives CASSFLARSYNEQFF.

In this sample, this clone turned up a few times. The genes are TRBV10-3 and TRBJ2-7; D unclear. The CDR3 sequence is 14 residues long. CDR1 is ENHRY and CDR2 is SYGVKD in the germline V gene. Trimming pared 0 bases from V and 0 bases from J, leaving 6 bases between. CDR3 in amino acids: CAISESPSSYEQYF. The CDR3 DNA sequence: TGTGCCATCAGTGAGTCTCCCAGCTCCTACGAGCAGTACTTC.

This clone showed up just once. The chain joins TRBV12-3 or TRBV12-4 to TRBJ2-1; D not resolved. CDR3 length: 13 amino acids. V lost 3 bases to trimming and J lost 4 bases, with 7 bases between them. DNA for the CDR3: TGTGCCAGCAGTTTGGTGAGTTACAATGAGCAGTTCTTC. Translation gives CASSLVSYNEQFF.

The chain combines TRBV6-1 with TRBJ2-1; D might be TRBD2 (5 bases). The germline V gene has CDR1 MNHNS and CDR2 SASEGT. Trimming pared 3 bases from V and 9 bases from J, leaving 12 bases between. This CDR3 spans 13 amino acids. This CDR3 reads CASSDGLPSEQFF. DNA of the CDR3: TGTGCCAGCAGTGATGGACTTCCTAGTGAGCAGTTCTTC.

This chain joins TRBV11-2 and TRBJ1-6, with a weak D call TRBD1 (5 bases). CDR1 is SGHAT and CDR2 is FQNNGV in the germline V gene. CDR3 length: 14 amino acids. V was clipped by 5 bases and J by 6 bases, with 11 bases between them. CDR3 sequence (DNA): TGTGCCAGCAGCGCCGTAAGGGGTAATTCACCCCTCCACTTT. The encoded protein is CASSAVRGNSPLHF.

This rearrangement joins TRBV7-9 to TRBJ2-7; TRBD1 matches at 8 bases. The CDR3 is 15 amino acids. Germline CDR1 SEHNR, CDR2 FQNEAQ (reference sequence). V was pared by 4 bases and J by 2 bases, with 7 bases of the junction left unmatched. The CDR3 here is CASSSWTGPAYEQYF. DNA for the CDR3: TGTGCCAGCAGCTCCTGGACAGGGCCCGCCTACGAGCAGTACTTC.

The J gene is TRBJ2-1, the V gene TRBV6-2 or TRBV6-3; no definite D call. Trimming left V 5 bases short and J 3 bases short, with 11 bases between. The germline gives CDR1 MNHEY, CDR2 SVGEGT. The CDR3 consists of 14 residues. CDR3 DNA: TGTGCCAGCAGTCCCGAAGACTTCTACAATGAGCAGTTCTTC. This translates into CASSPEDFYNEQFF.

The genes are TRBV5-4 and TRBJ2-3; 15 bases align to TRBD2. J lost 6 bases, V lost 2 bases, and 4 bases had no gene match. There are 16 residues in the CDR3. Germline CDR1 and CDR2: SGHNT and YYREEE (reference sequence). This CDR3 is CASSFGTSGRYDTQYF. The CDR3 coding sequence is TGTGCCAGCAGCTTTGGGACTAGCGGGAGGTACGATACGCAGTATTTT. Complete variable domain (other parts from reference TRBV5-4 and TRBJ2-3): ETGVTQSPTHLIKTRGQQVTLRCSSQSGHNTVSWYQQALGQGPQFIFQYYREEENGRGNFPPRFSGLQFPNYSSELNVNALELDDSALYLCASSFGTSGRYDTQYFGPGTRLTVL.

The genes are TRBV6-5 and TRBJ1-2; D is perhaps TRBD1 (5 bases). Trimming stripped 6 bases from V and 7 bases from J, with 15 bases between. The germline CDR1 and CDR2 sequences are MNHEY and SVGAGI. CDR3 size: 13 residues. The CDR3 nucleotides read TGTGCCAGCAGCGCTAGGGGCAGCGCTGGCTACACCTTC. Translation gives CASSARGSAGYTF.

This clone was picked up one time. The CDR3, as DNA: TGCGCCAGCAGCTTGACTAGCGGGAGTTTTGAGCAGTTCTTC. Translating it yields CASSLTSGSFEQFF. The chain is built from TRBV5-1 and TRBJ2-1; TRBD2 aligns across 11 bases. Germline loops: CDR1 SGHRS, CDR2 YFSETQ. The V gene end was trimmed by 1 base and the J gene end by 9 bases; junction bases not matched to a gene: 3. The CDR3 contains 14 residues.

There are a few counts of this clone. The chain joins TRBV6-6 to TRBJ2-7; 9 bases match TRBD1. The germline gives CDR1 MNHNY, CDR2 SVGAGI (reference sequence). This CDR3 contains 15 residues. Trimming removed 4 bases from V and 0 bases from J; junction bases left unmatched: 4. The CDR3 sequence is CASSSGQGSSYEQYF. CDR3 DNA sequence: TGTGCCAGCAGTTCGGGACAGGGATCCTCCTACGAGCAGTACTTC.

The chain couples TRBV5-6 to TRBJ2-2; D is perhaps TRBD2 (7 bases). This CDR3 comprises 16 residues. V was shortened by 2 bases and J by 2 bases, with 13 bases between the two germline ends. The germline CDR1 and CDR2 sequences are SGHDT and YYEEEE. Here the CDR3 DNA reads TGTGCCAGCAGCTTCCGTGCGGGGGCCAACACCGGGGAGCTGTTTTTT. Its translation: CASSFRAGANTGELFF.

The V and J genes are TRBV7-2 and TRBJ2-1, with D hard to call. V was trimmed by 2 bases and J by 0 bases, leaving 5 bases between them. This CDR3 is 14 amino acids long. The V gene's germline CDR1 is SGHTA and CDR2 FQGNSA. The CDR3 region has the DNA TGTGCCAGCAGCTTAAGCCCCTCCTACAATGAGCAGTTCTTC. It codes for CASSLSPSYNEQFF. The full variable domain, with the rest looked up from reference TRBV7-2 and TRBJ2-1, is GAGVSQSPSNKVTEKGKDVELRCDPISGHTALYWYRQSLGQGLEFLIYFQGNSAPDKSGLPSDRFSAERTGGSVSTLTIQRTQQEDSAVYLCASSLSPSYNEQFFGPGTRLTVL.

The chain carries TRBV5-4 and TRBJ2-2, with a tentative D call TRBD1 (6 bases). The ends were cut back, 0 bases at V and 5 bases at J, with 11 bases in the middle. This CDR3 has 15 amino acids. Germline-derived CDR1 and CDR2 are SGHNT and YYREEE (reference sequence). The CDR3 loop reads CASSLAGTLTGELFF. CDR3 nucleotide sequence: TGTGCCAGCAGCTTGGCCGGGACACTGACCGGGGAGCTGTTTTTT.

The chain is built from TRBV2 and TRBJ1-1; D is unclear. The CDR3 length is 14 residues. Germline V CDR1 and CDR2: SNHLY, FYNNEI. Between the trimmed V and J ends, which lost 1 base and 1 base, there was a span of 7 bases. CDR3 in DNA: TGTGCCAGCAGTGAAGGAGGCGGGAACACTGAAGCTTTCTTT. Translated: CASSEGGGNTEAFF.

By proportion, this clone is medium-sized. The V call is TRBV7-8, the J call TRBJ2-5; D ambiguous. The germline V gene has CDR1 SGHVS and CDR2 FQNEAQ. Trimming took off 5 bases at V and 2 bases at J, with 9 bases between the two ends. The CDR3 spans 13 residues. The CDR3 nucleotides read TGTGCCAGCAGCCAAGTAACACAAGAGACCCAGTACTTC. This sequence encodes CASSQVTQETQYF.

This clone was seen a few times. The chain links TRBV7-2 to TRBJ2-7; TRBD1 matches 10 bases. The V gene's germline CDR1 is SGHTA and CDR2 FQGNSA. This CDR3 has 14 amino acids. V lost 8 bases, J lost 3 bases, and 7 bases stayed unmatched. The CDR3 spells CASQRDRGHYEQYF. The CDR3 DNA is TGTGCCAGCCAGCGGGACAGGGGACACTACGAGCAGTACTTC. Full variable domain (remainder filled in from reference TRBV7-2 and TRBJ2-7): GAGVSQSPSNKVTEKGKDVELRCDPISGHTALYWYRQSLGQGLEFLIYFQGNSAPDKSGLPSDRFSAERTGGSVSTLTIQRTQQEDSAVYLCASQRDRGHYEQYFGPGTRLTVT.

This sequence joins TRBV7-2 and TRBJ2-5; TRBD1 is a possible D gene (5 bases). Germline-derived CDR1 and CDR2 are SGHTA and FQGNSA. V was pared by 0 bases and J by 4 bases, with 12 bases between. The CDR3 consists of 15 residues. The CDR3 nucleotides read TGTGCCAGCAGCTTAGCTCAGGGAACGGTAGAGACCCAGTACTTC. It codes for CASSLAQGTVETQYF.

This chain links TRBV19 with TRBJ2-1; D may be TRBD2 (5 bases). V lost 6 bases, J lost 4 bases, and 16 bases lay in between. The CDR3 is 15 residues long. The germline CDR1 and CDR2 sequences are LNHDA and SQIVND (reference sequence). Here the CDR3 reads CASRFAGGAYNEQFF. DNA for the CDR3: TGTGCCAGTAGGTTTGCGGGCGGAGCTTACAATGAGCAGTTCTTC.

This chain connects TRBV7-3 to TRBJ1-1; TRBD1 aligns across 8 bases. The V gene end was trimmed by 3 bases and the J gene end by 4 bases; junction bases not matched to a gene: 4. Germline V lookup: CDR1 SGHTA, CDR2 FQGTGA. The CDR3 loop spans 14 amino acids. The CDR3 here is CASSFSGGTTEAFF. CDR3 nucleotide sequence: TGTGCCAGCAGCTTCTCAGGGGGCACCACTGAAGCTTTCTTT. The full variable domain, completed using reference TRBV7-3 and TRBJ1-1, is GAGVSQTPSNKVTEKGKYVELRCDPISGHTALYWYRQSLGQGPEFLIYFQGTGAADDSGLPNDRFFAVRPEGSVSTLKIQRTERGDSAVYLCASSFSGGTTEAFFGQGTRLTVV.

This rearrangement joins TRBV9 to TRBJ1-1; TRBD1 is a possible D gene (5 bases). CDR3 size: 15 residues. V lost 3 bases and J 1 base, leaving 13 bases between the germline ends. The germline V gene encodes CDR1 SGDLS and CDR2 YYNGEE. In DNA form, the CDR3 reads TGTGCCAGCAGCGGCAACAGGAATTCGAACACTGAAGCTTTCTTT. Its protein is CASSGNRNSNTEAFF.

CDR3 sequence: CASSLGQGVRNTIYF. CDR3 DNA sequence: TGTGCCAGCAGCTTGGGACAGGGAGTACGGAACACCATATATTTT. The V call is TRBV5-8, the J call TRBJ1-3, with TRBD1 matching 7 bases. The CDR3 is made up of 15 amino acids. Germline lookup yields CDR1 SGHTS and CDR2 YDEGEE. V lost 0 bases to trimming and J lost 7 bases; unmatched junction nucleotides: 7.

The chain joins TRBV4-2 to TRBJ1-6; possibly TRBD1 for D (5 bases). The germline V gene encodes CDR1 LGHNA and CDR2 YNFKEQ. The CDR3 runs to 18 residues. Trimming took off 4 bases at V and 2 bases at J, with 18 bases between the two ends. The CDR3 is CASSRPDMGPTYNSPLHF. DNA of the CDR3: TGTGCCAGCAGCCGACCTGACATGGGGCCGACCTATAATTCACCCCTCCACTTT.